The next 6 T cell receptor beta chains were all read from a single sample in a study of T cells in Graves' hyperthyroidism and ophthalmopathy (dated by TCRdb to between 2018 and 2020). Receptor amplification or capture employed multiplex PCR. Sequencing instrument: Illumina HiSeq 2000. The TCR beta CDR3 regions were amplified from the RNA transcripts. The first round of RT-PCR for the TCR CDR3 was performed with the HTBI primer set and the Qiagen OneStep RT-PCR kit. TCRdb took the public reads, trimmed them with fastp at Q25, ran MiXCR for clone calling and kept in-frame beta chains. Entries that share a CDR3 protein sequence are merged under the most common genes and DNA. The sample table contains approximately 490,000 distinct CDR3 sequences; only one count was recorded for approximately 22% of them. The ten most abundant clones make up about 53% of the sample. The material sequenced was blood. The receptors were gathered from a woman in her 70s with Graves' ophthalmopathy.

This CDR3 reads CASSPGTGSNYEQYF. The CDR3 DNA is TGTGCCAGCTCACCAGGGACAGGGAGCAACTACGAGCAGTACTTC. This sequence joins TRBV12-3 or TRBV12-4 and TRBJ2-7, with 9 bases identical to TRBD1. V gave up 8 bases and J gave up 3 bases; unmatched junction bases: 11. This CDR3 has 15 amino acids.

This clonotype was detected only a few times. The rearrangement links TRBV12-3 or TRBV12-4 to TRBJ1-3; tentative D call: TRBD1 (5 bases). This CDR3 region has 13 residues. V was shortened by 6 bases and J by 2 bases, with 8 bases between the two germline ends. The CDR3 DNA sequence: TGTGCCAGCAGGTCGACAGCTGGAAACACCATATATTTT. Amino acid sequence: CASRSTAGNTIYF.

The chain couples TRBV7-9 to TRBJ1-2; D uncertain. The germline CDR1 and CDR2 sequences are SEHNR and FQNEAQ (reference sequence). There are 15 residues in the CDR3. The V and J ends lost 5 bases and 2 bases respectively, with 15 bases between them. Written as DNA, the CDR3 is TGTGCCAGCAGCCAGACGGCGATGGGGAACTATGGCTACACCTTC. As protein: CASSQTAMGNYGYTF.

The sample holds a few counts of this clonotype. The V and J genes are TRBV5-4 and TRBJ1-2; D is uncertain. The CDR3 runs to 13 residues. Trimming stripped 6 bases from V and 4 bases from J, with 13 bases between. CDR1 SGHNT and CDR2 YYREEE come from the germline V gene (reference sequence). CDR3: CASIPGSGYGYTF. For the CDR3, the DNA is TGTGCCAGCATCCCGGGTAGTGGCTATGGCTACACCTTC. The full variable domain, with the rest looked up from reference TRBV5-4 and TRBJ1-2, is ETGVTQSPTHLIKTRGQQVTLRCSSQSGHNTVSWYQQALGQGPQFIFQYYREEENGRGNFPPRFSGLQFPNYSSELNVNALELDDSALYLCASIPGSGYGYTFGSGTRLTVV.

This CDR3 reads CASSLVSGLYNEQFF. For the CDR3, the DNA is TGTGCCAGCAGCTTAGTTAGCGGTCTGTACAATGAGCAGTTCTTC. The chain links TRBV7-8 to TRBJ2-1; perhaps TRBD2 as D (6 bases). Trimming took off 1 base at V and 4 bases at J, with 11 bases between the two ends. In germline, CDR1 is SGHVS, CDR2 FQNEAQ. The CDR3 sequence is 15 residues long.

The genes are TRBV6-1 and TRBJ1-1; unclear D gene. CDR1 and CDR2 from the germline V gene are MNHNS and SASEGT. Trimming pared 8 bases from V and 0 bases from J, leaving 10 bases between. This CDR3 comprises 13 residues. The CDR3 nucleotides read TGTGCCAGCGGTCAGAAACTGAACACTGAAGCTTTCTTT. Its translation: CASGQKLNTEAFF.